The source of this T cell receptor beta chain is a study of early T cells in non-severe SARS-CoV-2 infection. Study at large: Sequencing of bulk RNA from unsorted whole blood was done, without chain pairing.

This clonotype was observed many times. Its target is unknown. Individual cDNA molecules were tagged with unique molecular identifiers, the study reported. TCRdb reprocessed the 5' RACE reads via MiXCR and lists one record per CDR3 protein. Among tens of thousands of distinct CDR3 sequences listed, approximately 7.7% were seen once. Findings of the study overall: CD4 and private specificities were missed by VDJdb matching, which favored anti-spike CD8 responses.

The CDR3 is 16 amino acids. Per germline, CDR1 MGHRA and CDR2 YSYEKL. V shed 3 bases and J shed 1 base, with 16 bases lying between them. This chain uses TRBV4-1 with TRBJ2-7; D might be TRBD1 (7 bases). This TCR was sampled from an adult who was a healthcare worker with PCR-confirmed SARS-CoV-2 infection or an uninfected control (not recorded which). Material: whole blood. The CDR3 reads CASSHSSAGGSYEQYF. For the CDR3, the DNA is TGCGCCAGCAGCCACTCGAGCGCAGGGGGGTCCTACGAGCAGTACTTC.